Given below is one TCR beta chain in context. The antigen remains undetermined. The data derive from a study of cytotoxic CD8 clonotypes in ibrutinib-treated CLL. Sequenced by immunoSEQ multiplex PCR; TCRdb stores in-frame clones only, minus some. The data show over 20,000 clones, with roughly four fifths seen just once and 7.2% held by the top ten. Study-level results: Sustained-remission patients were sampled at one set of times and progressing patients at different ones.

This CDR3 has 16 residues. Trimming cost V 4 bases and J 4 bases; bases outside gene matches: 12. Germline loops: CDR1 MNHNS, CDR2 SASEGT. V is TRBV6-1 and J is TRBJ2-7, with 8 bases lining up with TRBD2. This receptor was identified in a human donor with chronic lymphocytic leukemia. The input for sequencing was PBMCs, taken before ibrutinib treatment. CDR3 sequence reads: CASSATTSGYFYEQYF. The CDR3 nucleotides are TGTGCCAGCAGTGCGACCACTAGCGGTTATTTTTACGAGCAGTACTTC.